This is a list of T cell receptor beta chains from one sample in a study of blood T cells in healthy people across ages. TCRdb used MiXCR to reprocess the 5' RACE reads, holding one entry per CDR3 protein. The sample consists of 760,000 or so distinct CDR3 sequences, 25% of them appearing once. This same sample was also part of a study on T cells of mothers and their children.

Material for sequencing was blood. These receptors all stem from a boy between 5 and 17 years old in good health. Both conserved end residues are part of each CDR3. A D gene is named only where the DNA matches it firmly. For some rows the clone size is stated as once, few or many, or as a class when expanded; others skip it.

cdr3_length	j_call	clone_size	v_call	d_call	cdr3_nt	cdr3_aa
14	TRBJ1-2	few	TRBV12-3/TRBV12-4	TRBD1	TGTGCCAGCAGTATTCAACGACAGGGCCTTGGCTACACCTTC	CASSIQRQGLGYTF
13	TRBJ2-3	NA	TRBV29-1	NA	TGCAGCGTTGAAATAACAGCCACAGATACGCAGTATTTT	CSVEITATDTQYF
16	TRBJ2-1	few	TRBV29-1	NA	TGCAGCGTTGAAGGCCACGACAGGATCTCCTACAATGAGCAGTTCTTC	CSVEGHDRISYNEQFF
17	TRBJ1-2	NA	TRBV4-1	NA	TGCGCCAGCAGCCAAGATCTTCAGGACGGCAAGACCTATGGCTACACCTTC	CASSQDLQDGKTYGYTF
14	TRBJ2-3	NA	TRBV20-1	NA	TGCAGTGCTCAAAGGGGCCAGGAGACAGATACGCAGTATTTT	CSAQRGQETDTQYF
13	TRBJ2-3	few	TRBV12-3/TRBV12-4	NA	TGTGCCAGCAGTCCGACAGGCACAGATACGCAGTATTTT	CASSPTGTDTQYF
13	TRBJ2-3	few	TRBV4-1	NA	TGCGCCAGCAGCCACGGTGGGGGAGATACGCAGTATTTT	CASSHGGGDTQYF
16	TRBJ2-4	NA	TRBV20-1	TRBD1	TGCAGTGCTCCTGACCCGGGACAGGGGTCCGGGAACATTCAGTACTTC	CSAPDPGQGSGNIQYF
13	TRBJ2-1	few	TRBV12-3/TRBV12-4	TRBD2	TGTGCCAGCAGTTTAGGGGGACTACTCGAGGAGTTCTTC	CASSLGGLLEEFF
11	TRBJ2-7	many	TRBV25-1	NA	TGTGCCTCAGGGGAGGGGTACGAGCAGTACTTC	CASGEGYEQYF
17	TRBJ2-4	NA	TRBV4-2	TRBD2	TGTGCCAGCAGCCCCGGGGTTAGCGGGAGAGCCAAAAACATTCAGTACTTC	CASSPGVSGRAKNIQYF
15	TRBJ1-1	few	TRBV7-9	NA	TGTGCCAGCAGCCCTGGTCCAGGGAGTCAAAGTGAAGCTTTCTTT	CASSPGPGSQSEAFF
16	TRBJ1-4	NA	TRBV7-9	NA	TGTGCCAGCAGCCTATTCAGGGGAGAAGCTAATGAAAAACTGTTTTTT	CASSLFRGEANEKLFF
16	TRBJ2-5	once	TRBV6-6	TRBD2	TGTGCCAGCAGTTACTCGACTCGGGGGGGACAAGAGACCCAGTACTTC	CASSYSTRGGQETQYF
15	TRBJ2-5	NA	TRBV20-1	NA	TGCAGTGCTAGAGATTCGGTTTCAGGGTTGGAGATCCAGTACTTC	CSARDSVSGLEIQYF
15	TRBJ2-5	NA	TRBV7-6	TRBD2	TGTGCCAGCAGGGCTAGCGGGTCGTACCAAGAGACCCAGTACTTC	CASRASGSYQETQYF
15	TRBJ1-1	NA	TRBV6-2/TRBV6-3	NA	TGTGCCAGCAAACGACTTGACAGCCCTAACACTGAAGCTTTCTTT	CASKRLDSPNTEAFF
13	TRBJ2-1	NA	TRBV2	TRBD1	TGTGCCAGCAGTATTGACAGGGAAAGTGAGCAGTTCTTC	CASSIDRESEQFF
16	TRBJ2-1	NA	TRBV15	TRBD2	TGTGCCACCAGCAGAGCATTGTCGGGGGGTTTCAATGAGCAGTTCTTC	CATSRALSGGFNEQFF
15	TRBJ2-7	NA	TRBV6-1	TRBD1	TGTGCCAGCAGTGAGTTCACAGGGGTATCCTCCGAGCAGTACTTC	CASSEFTGVSSEQYF
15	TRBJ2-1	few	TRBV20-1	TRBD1	TGCAGTGCTCTCCCGTGGGGACAGGCTTACAATGAGCAGTTCTTC	CSALPWGQAYNEQFF
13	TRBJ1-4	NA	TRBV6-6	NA	NA	CASSYFGPSERVF
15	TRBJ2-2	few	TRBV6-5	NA	TGTGCCAGCAGAATACAGGGCGGTGCGACCGGGGAGCTGTTTTTT	CASRIQGGATGELFF
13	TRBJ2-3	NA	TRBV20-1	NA	TGCAGTGCTAGAGACCTGGGGGTAGATACGCAGTATTTT	CSARDLGVDTQYF
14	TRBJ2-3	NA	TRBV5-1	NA	TGCGCCAGCAGCCCTACGGAGTTACCAGATACGCAGTATTTT	CASSPTELPDTQYF
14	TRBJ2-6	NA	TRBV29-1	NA	TGCAGCGTTGAAGCAGGGGTTGGGGCCAACGTCCTGACTTTC	CSVEAGVGANVLTF
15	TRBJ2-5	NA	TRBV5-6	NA	TGTGCCAGCAGCTTGACCCAGGAATACCAAGAGACCCAGTACTTC	CASSLTQEYQETQYF
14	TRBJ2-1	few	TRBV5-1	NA	TGCGCCAGCAGGGAGACACAATCCTACAATGAGCAGTTCTTC	CASRETQSYNEQFF
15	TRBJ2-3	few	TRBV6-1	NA	TGTGCCAGCAGTGAAGGAGACAGCGGAGGGGATACGCAGTATTTT	CASSEGDSGGDTQYF
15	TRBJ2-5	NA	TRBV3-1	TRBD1	TGTGCCAGCAGCCAACGGATAGGGGGCCTGAAGACCCAGTACTTC	CASSQRIGGLKTQYF
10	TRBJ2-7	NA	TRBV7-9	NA	TGTGCCAGCAGCTTTGAGACCATTCACTTT	CASSFETIHF
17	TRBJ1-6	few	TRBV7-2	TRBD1	TGTGCCAGCAGCTTAGAGCTGGCAGGGGGGCGGAATTCACCCCTCCACTTT	CASSLELAGGRNSPLHF
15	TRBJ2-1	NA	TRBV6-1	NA	TGTGCCAGCAGTGAGGGGCAGGGCTCCTACAATGAGCAGTTCTTC	CASSEGQGSYNEQFF
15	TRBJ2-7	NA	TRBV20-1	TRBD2	TGCAGTGCTAGAGATGGACTAGCGGGAATCTACGAGCAGTACTTC	CSARDGLAGIYEQYF
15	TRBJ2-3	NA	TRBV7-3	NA	TGTGCCAGCAGCTTACGCGGGCGGGGCACAGATACGCAGTATTTT	CASSLRGRGTDTQYF
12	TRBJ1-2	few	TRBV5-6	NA	TGTGCCAGCAGCTTGCTATTGGGGGGCTACACCTTC	CASSLLLGGYTF
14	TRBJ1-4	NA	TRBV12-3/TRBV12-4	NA	TGTGCCAGCAGTCCTACTCACCGGAGGGAAAAACTGTTTTTT	CASSPTHRREKLFF
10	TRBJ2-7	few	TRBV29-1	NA	TGCAGCGTCCGAGGATACGAGCAGTACTTC	CSVRGYEQYF
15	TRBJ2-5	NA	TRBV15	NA	TGTGCCACCAGCAGAGATTGGAGGGGTGTAGAGACCCAGTACTTC	CATSRDWRGVETQYF